This TCR beta chain was documented in a study of CD8 T cells in Susac syndrome (dated by TCRdb to 2018 to 2020). Some background on the complete study: Repertoire sequencing was used to test whether CD8+ T cell activation and differentiation in Susac syndrome was antigen driven. CD8+ T cell repertoire clonality was compared between about 12 healthy donors, approximately 14 Susac syndrome patients and 15 multiple sclerosis patients.

RNA was extracted using the RNeasy kit, and about 0.45 to 1 ug of the RNA was reverse transcribed with random hexamers. The immunoSEQ multiplex PCR assay, covering 54 Vbeta and 13 Jbeta segments, was used to amplify TCR beta CDR3 regions. Bias from PCR amplification was corrected by using a synthetic template baseline for primer optimization and for computational correction. Per the authors' processing: Reads were annotated to V, D and J genes according to IMGT and were analyzed with immunoSEQ Analyzer, with only productive sequences retained. Clonality was computed as one minus Shannon entropy normalized by log2 of the number of productive unique sequences. Public and private clones were assessed among the 100 most prevalent clones of each patient and control. Clones were defined as Susac-specific if absent from the healthy and MS cohorts, from 900 to 1,300 published viral clones and from other ImmuneACCESS disease sequences. TCRdb reran the public reads through fastp at Q25 and MiXCR, keeping productive beta chains. Records with the same CDR3 protein are collapsed into one entry carrying the most frequent genes and DNA. For this entry, the V and J calls and clone size follow TCRdb and not the study's own pipeline. This sample is represented by about 89,000 distinct CDR3 sequences; approximately 95% of them were singletons. Clones ranked in the top ten supply roughly 0.3% of the sample.

Of note for this clonotype: It has no known antigen specificity. One base away there is no much larger clone; base qualities are not given.

The germline V gene gives CDR1 as MNHNS and CDR2 as SASEGT. V was cut back by 5 bases and J by 1 base, leaving a gap of 20 bases between them. The CDR3 covers 17 residues, taking in both the cysteine and the phenylalanine. CDR3 DNA is the only sequence kept; it has 51 bases, read in frame from the first base. What the work shows at the level of the full study, not this receptor alone: The number of individuals in the TCR sequencing and HLA analysis was recognized as being relatively small.

Peripheral blood CD8+ and CD4+ T cells from healthy donors, Susac syndrome patients and multiple sclerosis patients were profiled by high-throughput TCR beta sequencing. Healthy donors were age- and sex-matched controls. Bulk CD8+ and CD4+ T cells were purified by magnetic negative isolation, while CD8+ TEMRA cells were enriched using FACS. Blood was collected in EDTA tubes and processed within 24 hours, with PBMCs isolated through density gradient centrifugation. PBMCs intended for TCR sequencing were cryopreserved in liquid nitrogen and thawed later in a water bath at 37 degrees C. The sorted or isolated CD4+, CD8+ and CD8+ TEMRA cells had a purity of 90% or higher.

Sequencing was performed on CD8+ T cells from PBMCs. The sequence was obtained from a human donor in good health. Recombination linked TRBV6-1 to TRBJ1-1; no D gene is confidently identified. The CDR3 corresponds to CASSQTTDLGGNTEAFF. DNA sequence: TGTGCCAGCAGTCAAACTACCGACCTCGGAGGGAACACTGAAGCTTTCTTT.